This TCR beta chain was captured by sequencing in a study of naive and memory T cell subsets. An oligonucleotide containing a UMI was ligated to the 3' end of TCR cDNA. RNA was extracted from approximately 2.6 ml of whole blood of healthy adults. Input was roughly 1 to 1000 ng of DNase-treated total RNA without cell sorting. Study results and caveats: Potentially, T cell activation and differentiation skew this RNA-based measurement.

The CDR3 is 13 amino acids. Germline CDR1 is SQVTM and CDR2 is ANQGSEA. Trimming cost V 2 bases and J 4 bases, with 9 bases left between them. Ligated cDNA underwent four rounds of PCR with nested alpha and beta constant region primers and SP2. Reverse transcription of blood and skin TCR RNA was primed at alpha and beta constant regions. TCRdb fed the 5' RACE reads into MiXCR, producing one record per CDR3 protein. The sample carries 45,000 to 55,000 distinct CDR3 sequences, approximately 4.5% recorded once. This clonotype was counted many times. The antigen remains unidentified. The origin of this receptor is a female donor in good health. The rearrangement joins TRBV29-1 to TRBJ1-5; D remains ambiguous. The CDR3 nucleotides read TGCAGCGTTGAATTTCAGGCGAATCAGCCCCAGCATTTT. As protein: CSVEFQANQPQHF. Complete variable domain (other parts from reference TRBV29-1 and TRBJ1-5): SAVISQKPSRDICQRGTSLTIQCQVDSQVTMMFWYRQQPGQSLTLIATANQGSEATYESGFVIDKFPISRPNLTFSTLTVSNMSPEDSSIYLCSVEFQANQPQHFGDGTRLSIL.